The entry below gives a single TCR beta chain sequence along with its context. The antigen is unknown. The repertoire was sequenced with immunoSEQ multiplex PCR; TCRdb's copy has only in-frame clones and lacks some. The data contain 140,000 to 150,000 clones, 87% of them seen just once; the ten biggest clones take up 4.5%. Trimming took off 5 bases at V and 0 bases at J, with 13 bases between the two ends. The germline CDR1 and CDR2 sequences are MRHNA and SNTAGT. CDR3 length equals 16 residues. The sample originates from a study of cytomegalovirus exposure and HLA in healthy donors. Findings and caveats of the study: Among the CMV-associated chains, three were confirmed in vitro as specific for CMV antigens. Reportedly, cytomegalovirus status was diagnosed with high sensitivity and specificity. Researchers catalogued around 150 TCR beta chains as cytomegalovirus-associated. The finding came from a later analysis; first-cohort TCR clusters tended to co-occur in the 120 or so validation repertoires.

V gene TRBV6-4 combines with J gene TRBJ2-2; tentative D call: TRBD2 (6 bases). Sequencing used PBMCs. This TCR was sampled from a man between 18 and 29 years old in good health and CMV-seropositive. CDR3 sequence reads: CASSRLTGANTGELFF. Written as DNA, the CDR3 is TGTGCCAGCAGTCGATTGACGGGAGCGAACACCGGGGAGCTGTTTTTT.